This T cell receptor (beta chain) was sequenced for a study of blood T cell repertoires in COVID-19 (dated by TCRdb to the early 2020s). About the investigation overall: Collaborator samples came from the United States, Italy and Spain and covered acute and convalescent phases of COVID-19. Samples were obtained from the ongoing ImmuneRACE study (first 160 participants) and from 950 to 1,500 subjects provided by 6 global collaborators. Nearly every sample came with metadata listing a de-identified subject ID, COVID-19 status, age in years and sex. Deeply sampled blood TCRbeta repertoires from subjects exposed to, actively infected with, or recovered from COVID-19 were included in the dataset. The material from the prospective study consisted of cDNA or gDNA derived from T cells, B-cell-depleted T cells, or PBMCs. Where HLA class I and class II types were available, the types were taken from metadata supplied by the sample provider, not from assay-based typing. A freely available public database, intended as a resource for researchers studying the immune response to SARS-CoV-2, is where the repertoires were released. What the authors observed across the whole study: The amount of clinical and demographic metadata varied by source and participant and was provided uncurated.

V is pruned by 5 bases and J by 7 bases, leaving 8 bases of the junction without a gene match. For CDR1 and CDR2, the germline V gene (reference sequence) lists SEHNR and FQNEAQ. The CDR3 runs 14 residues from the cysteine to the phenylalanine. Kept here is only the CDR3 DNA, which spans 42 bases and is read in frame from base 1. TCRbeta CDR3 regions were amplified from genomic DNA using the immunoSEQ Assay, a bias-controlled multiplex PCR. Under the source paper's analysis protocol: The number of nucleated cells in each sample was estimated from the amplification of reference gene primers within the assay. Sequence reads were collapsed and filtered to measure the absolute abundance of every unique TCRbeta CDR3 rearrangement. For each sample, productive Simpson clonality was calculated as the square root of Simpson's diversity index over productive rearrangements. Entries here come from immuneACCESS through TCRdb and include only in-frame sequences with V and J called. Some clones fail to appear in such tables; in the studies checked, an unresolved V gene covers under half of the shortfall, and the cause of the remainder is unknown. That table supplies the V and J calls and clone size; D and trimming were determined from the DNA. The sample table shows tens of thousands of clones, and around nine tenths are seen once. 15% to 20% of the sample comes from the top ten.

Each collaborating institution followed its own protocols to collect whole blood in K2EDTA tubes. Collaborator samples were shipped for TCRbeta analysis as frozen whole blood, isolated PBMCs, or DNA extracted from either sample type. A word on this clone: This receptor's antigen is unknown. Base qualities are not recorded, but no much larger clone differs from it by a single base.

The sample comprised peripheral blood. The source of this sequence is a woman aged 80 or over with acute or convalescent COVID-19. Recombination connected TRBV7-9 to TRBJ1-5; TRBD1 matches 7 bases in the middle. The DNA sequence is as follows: TGTGCCAGCAGCAGACAGGGTTTAGAACAGCCCCAGCATTTT. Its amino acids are CASSRQGLEQPQHF.